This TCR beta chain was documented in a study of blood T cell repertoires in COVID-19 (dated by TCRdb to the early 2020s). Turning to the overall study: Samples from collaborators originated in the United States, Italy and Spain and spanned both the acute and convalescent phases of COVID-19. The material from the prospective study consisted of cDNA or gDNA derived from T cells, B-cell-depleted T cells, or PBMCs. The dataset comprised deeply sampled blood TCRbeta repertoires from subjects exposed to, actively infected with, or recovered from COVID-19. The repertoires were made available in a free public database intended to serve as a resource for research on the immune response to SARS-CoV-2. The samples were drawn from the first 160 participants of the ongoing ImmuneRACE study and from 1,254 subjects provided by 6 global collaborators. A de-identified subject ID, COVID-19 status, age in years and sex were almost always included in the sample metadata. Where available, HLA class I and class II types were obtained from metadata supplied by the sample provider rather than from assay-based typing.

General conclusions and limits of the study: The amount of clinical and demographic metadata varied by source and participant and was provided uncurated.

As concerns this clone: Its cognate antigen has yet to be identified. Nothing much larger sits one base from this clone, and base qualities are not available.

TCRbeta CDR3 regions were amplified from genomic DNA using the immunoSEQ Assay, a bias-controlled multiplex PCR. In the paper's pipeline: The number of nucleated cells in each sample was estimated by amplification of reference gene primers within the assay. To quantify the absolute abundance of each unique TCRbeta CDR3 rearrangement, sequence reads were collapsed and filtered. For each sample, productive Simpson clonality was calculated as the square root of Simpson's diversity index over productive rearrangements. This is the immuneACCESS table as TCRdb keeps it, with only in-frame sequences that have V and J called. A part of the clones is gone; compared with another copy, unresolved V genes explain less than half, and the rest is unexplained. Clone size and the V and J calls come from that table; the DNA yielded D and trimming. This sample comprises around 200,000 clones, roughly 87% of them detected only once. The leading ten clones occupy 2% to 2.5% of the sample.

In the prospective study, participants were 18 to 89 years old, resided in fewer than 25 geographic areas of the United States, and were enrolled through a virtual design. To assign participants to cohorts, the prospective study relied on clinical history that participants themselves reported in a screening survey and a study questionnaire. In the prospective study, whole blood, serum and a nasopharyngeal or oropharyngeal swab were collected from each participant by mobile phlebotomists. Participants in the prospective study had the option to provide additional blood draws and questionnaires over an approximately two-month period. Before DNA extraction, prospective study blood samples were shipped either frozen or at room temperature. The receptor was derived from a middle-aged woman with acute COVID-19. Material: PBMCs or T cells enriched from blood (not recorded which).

The CDR3: CASSLRGQGQPQHF. The DNA is as follows: TGTGCCAGCAGCTTGCGGGGACAGGGTCAGCCCCAGCATTTT. The V and J segments used are TRBV5-6 and TRBJ1-5, with 9 central nucleotides matching TRBD1. Trimming removed 1 base from V and 6 bases from J; the gene matches leave 2 bases unexplained. Its CDR3 holds 14 amino acids, cysteine through phenylalanine. Only the CDR3 DNA stays, 42 bases, in frame from base 1. According to the germline V gene, CDR1 reads SGHDT and CDR2 reads YYEEEE.